This entry lists 19 T cell receptor beta chains sequenced from one sample in a study of blood T cell repertoires in COVID-19. TCRdb keeps only in-frame clones here, not all; method: immunoSEQ multiplex PCR. The sample shows 45,000 to 70,000 clones, 82% of them seen only once. Sequencing was carried out using peripheral blood. Receptor source: a woman aged 55-75 years with acute or convalescent COVID-19.

The chain uses TRBV12-3 or TRBV12-4 and TRBJ2-7; tentatively, D is TRBD2 (5 bases). This CDR3 is 13 amino acids long. V lost 8 bases to trimming and J lost 0 bases, with 11 bases between them. The CDR3 is CASPRDYSYEQYF. CDR3 sequence (DNA): TGTGCCAGCCCCCGAGACTACTCCTACGAGCAGTACTTC.

In DNA form, the CDR3 reads TGTGCCAGCAGCCGGGACAGGGGGTACGAGCAGTACTTC. This codes for CASSRDRGYEQYF. V gene TRBV7-8 combines with J gene TRBJ2-7, with 11 bases matching TRBD1. The J segment lost 4 bases and the V segment lost 5 bases, leaving 1 base of the junction unmatched. CDR1 and CDR2 from the germline V gene are SGHVS and FQNEAQ. This CDR3 region has 13 residues.

CDR3 nucleotides: TGTGCCAGCAGTTACCGAGGGGGTGAAGCTTTCTTT. This encodes CASSYRGGEAFF. This chain links TRBV6-5 with TRBJ1-1; possibly TRBD1 for D (6 bases). V dropped 2 bases and J dropped 7 bases, with 8 bases sitting between them. The CDR3 spans 12 residues. Germline CDR1 MNHEY, CDR2 SVGAGI.

J is TRBJ2-7 and V is TRBV14; 8 nucleotides align to TRBD1. The CDR3 length is 13 residues. After removal of 6 bases from V and 5 bases from J, the junction contained 6 bases not matched to a gene. Germline V CDR1 and CDR2: SGHDN, FVKESK. The CDR3 DNA is TGTGCCAGCAGTCTCGGACAGGGTAACGAGCAGTACTTC. It yields the protein CASSLGQGNEQYF.

Regarding this clone: Other nucleotide sequences in the sample specify the same CDR3. The J gene is TRBJ1-1, the V gene TRBV5-1, with a possible D match to TRBD1 (6 bases). The germline V and J ends were trimmed by 0 bases and 2 bases, with 8 bases remaining between them. Germline CDR1 SGHRS, CDR2 YFSETQ. This CDR3 comprises 14 residues. As DNA, the CDR3 is TGCGCCAGCAGCTTGGTAGGGGGTAACACTGAAGCTTTCTTT. It encodes CASSLVGGNTEAFF.

The chain carries TRBV11-2 and TRBJ1-1; 7 bases align to TRBD1. V lost 5 bases to trimming and J lost 8 bases; unmatched junction nucleotides: 8. Germline V gene lookup returns CDR1 SGHAT and CDR2 FQNNGV. CDR3 length: 13 amino acids. The DNA of the CDR3 is TGTGCCAGCAGCCCGACCCGGGACAGAGAAGCTTTCTTT. Translation gives CASSPTRDREAFF.

This clone was found a few times. The chain recombines TRBV7-8 with TRBJ1-5; a possible D gene is TRBD1 (6 bases). From germline, CDR1 is SGHVS and CDR2 FQNEAQ. CDR3 length: 15 residues. V lost 5 bases and J lost 5, with 16 bases in between. The CDR3 sequence: CASSLDWKGDQPQHF. In DNA form, the CDR3 reads TGTGCCAGCAGCCTGGACTGGAAGGGGGATCAGCCCCAGCATTTT.

The V and J genes are TRBV5-4 and TRBJ1-1, with D unclear. The V end lost 1 base, the J end lost 3 bases, and 4 bases lay between the germline ends. Germline V CDR1 and CDR2: SGHNT, YYREEE (reference sequence). The CDR3 covers 12 residues. The CDR3 here is CASSLSDTEAFF. The CDR3 DNA is TGTGCCAGCAGCTTGTCTGACACTGAAGCTTTCTTT.

The V call is TRBV9, the J call TRBJ1-1; 11 nucleotides match TRBD1. Trimming took 4 bases from V and 5 from J; bases not matched to a gene: 13. The CDR3 sequence is 17 residues long. Germline CDR1 reads SGDLS; CDR2 reads YYNGEE. The CDR3 DNA is TGTGCCAGCAGCCCTCGGACAGGGGGCGGTCTTGATACTGAAGCTTTCTTT. This codes for CASSPRTGGGLDTEAFF. Based on the CDR3 plus reference TRBV9 and TRBJ1-1, the full variable domain is DSGVTQTPKHLITATGQRVTLRCSPRSGDLSVYWYQQSLDQGLQFLIQYYNGEERAKGNILERFSAQQFPDLHSELNLSSLELGDSALYFCASSPRTGGGLDTEAFFGQGTRLTVV.

The sample holds one count of this clone. The chain links TRBV27 to TRBJ2-7, with 8 positions matching TRBD2. Germline V gives CDR1 MNHEY, CDR2 SMNVEV (reference sequence). J was trimmed by 7 bases and V by 6 bases; bases with no gene match: 5. The CDR3 runs to 12 residues. In nucleotides, the CDR3 is TGTGCCAGCAGATTCCGGGGGGGGGAGCAGTACTTC. The encoded protein is CASRFRGGEQYF.

The V and J genes are TRBV20-1 and TRBJ1-2; no clear D gene. This CDR3 spans 11 amino acids. Germline V gene sequence: CDR1 DFQATT, CDR2 SNEGSKA (reference sequence). Trimming left V 0 bases short and J 11 bases short, with 10 bases between. The CDR3 DNA follows: TGCAGTGCTAGAGATGAGAGCTCGTACACCTTC. Translating it yields CSARDESSYTF.

The chain combines TRBV5-4 with TRBJ2-7; D is uncertain. With 2 bases removed from V and 0 bases from J, the gap between germline ends came to 6 bases. Looked up from germline, CDR1 is SGHNT and CDR2 is YYREEE (reference sequence). The CDR3 sequence is 13 residues long. This CDR3 is CASSLEFSYEQYF. CDR3 nucleotide sequence: TGTGCCAGCAGCTTAGAGTTCTCCTACGAGCAGTACTTC.

The chain uses TRBV7-9 and TRBJ1-1; D gene uncertain. The CDR3 has 13 amino acids. CDR1 and CDR2 (germline): SEHNR, FQNEAQ (reference sequence). V was pared by 2 bases and J by 0 bases, with 4 bases between. The CDR3 here is CASSLSVNTEAFF. CDR3 nucleotide sequence: TGTGCCAGCAGCTTAAGCGTGAACACTGAAGCTTTCTTT. Together with reference TRBV7-9 and TRBJ1-1, the CDR3 gives the full variable domain: DTGVSQNPRHKITKRGQNVTFRCDPISEHNRLYWYRQTLGQGPEFLTYFQNEAQLEKSRLLSDRFSAERPKGSFSTLEIQRTEQGDSAMYLCASSLSVNTEAFFGQGTRLTVV.

This chain joins TRBV5-1 and TRBJ2-1; a possible D gene is TRBD2 (6 bases). There are 13 residues in the CDR3. V was pared by 1 base and J by 9 bases, with 11 bases between. Germline V gene lookup returns CDR1 SGHRS and CDR2 YFSETQ. CDR3 protein: CASSLFLASEQFF. The CDR3 region has the DNA TGCGCCAGCAGCTTGTTCCTAGCGAGTGAGCAGTTCTTC.

This clone is categorized as medium-sized. The J gene is TRBJ2-1, the V gene TRBV5-1, with a tentative D call TRBD1 (5 bases). With 2 bases removed from V and 6 bases from J, the gap between germline ends came to 9 bases. The CDR3 extends over 13 amino acids. Germline loops: CDR1 SGHRS, CDR2 YFSETQ. The CDR3 DNA reads as TGCGCCAGCAGCTTTGGAAGGGGCAATGAGCAGTTCTTC. This gives the protein CASSFGRGNEQFF.

This clone came up a few times. The chain recombines TRBV5-1 with TRBJ1-2, with 9 bases lining up with TRBD1. This CDR3 has 17 residues. Germline V gene data show CDR1 as SGHRS and CDR2 as YFSETQ. The J segment lost 5 bases and the V segment lost 0 bases, leaving 11 bases of the junction unmatched. The CDR3 sequence is CASSLGTGANSRYGYTF. The DNA of the CDR3 is TGCGCCAGCAGCTTGGGGACAGGGGCAAACTCCCGATATGGCTACACCTTC.

V is TRBV5-6 and J is TRBJ2-3; TRBD2 matches at 9 bases. The CDR3 is 14 residues long. The junction had 2 bases not matched to a gene; V was cut back by 4 bases and J by 2 bases. The germline CDR1 and CDR2 sequences are SGHDT and YYEEEE. This chain's CDR3 is CASSTSGFTDTQYF. The DNA of the CDR3 is TGTGCCAGCAGCACTAGCGGGTTCACAGATACGCAGTATTTT.

The gene calls are TRBV19 and TRBJ2-7; D is undetermined. There are 14 residues in the CDR3. CDR1 LNHDA and CDR2 SQIVND come from the germline V gene (reference sequence). V dropped 1 base and J dropped 3 bases, with 10 bases sitting between them. The CDR3 sequence is CASSIGDTFYEQYF. In DNA, the CDR3 is TGTGCCAGTAGTATAGGCGACACCTTCTACGAGCAGTACTTC.

The CDR3 DNA is TGTGCCAGCTCCCTAGAGACCCAGTACTTC. It codes for CASSLETQYF. This chain joins TRBV18 and TRBJ2-5; D is uncertain. The CDR3 totals 10 residues. With 6 bases removed from V and 4 bases from J, the gap between germline ends came to 3 bases. In germline, CDR1 is KGHSH, CDR2 LQKENI. Variable domain in full (rest from reference TRBV18 and TRBJ2-5): NAGVMQNPRHLVRRRGQEARLRCSPMKGHSHVYWYRQLPEEGLKFMVYLQKENIIDESGMPKERFSAEFPKEGPSILRIQQVVRGDSAAYFCASSLETQYFGPGTRLLVL.